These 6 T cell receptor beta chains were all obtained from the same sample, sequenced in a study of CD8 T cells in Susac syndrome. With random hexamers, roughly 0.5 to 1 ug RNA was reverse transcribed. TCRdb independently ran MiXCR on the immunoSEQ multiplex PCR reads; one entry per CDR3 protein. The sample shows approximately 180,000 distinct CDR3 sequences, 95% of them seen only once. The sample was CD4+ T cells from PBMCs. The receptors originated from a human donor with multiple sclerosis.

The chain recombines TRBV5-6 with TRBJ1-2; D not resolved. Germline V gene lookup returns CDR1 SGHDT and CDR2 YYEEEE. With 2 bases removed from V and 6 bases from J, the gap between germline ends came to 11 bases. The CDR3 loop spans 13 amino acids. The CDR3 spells CASSFRNSDGYTF. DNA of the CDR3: TGTGCCAGCAGCTTTAGAAACTCGGATGGCTACACCTTC.

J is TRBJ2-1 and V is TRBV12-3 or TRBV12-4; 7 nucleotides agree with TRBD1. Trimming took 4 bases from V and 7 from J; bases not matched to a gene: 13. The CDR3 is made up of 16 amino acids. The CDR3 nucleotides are TGTGCCAGCAGTTATGGGACAGAACGGGTTCGGAATGAGCAGTTCTTC. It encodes CASSYGTERVRNEQFF.

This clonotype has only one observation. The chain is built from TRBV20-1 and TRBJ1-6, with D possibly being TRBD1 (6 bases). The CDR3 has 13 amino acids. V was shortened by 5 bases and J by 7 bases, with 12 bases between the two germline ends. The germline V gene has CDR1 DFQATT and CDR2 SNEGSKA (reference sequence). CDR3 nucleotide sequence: TGCAGTGCTCGGGGGGACAACAATTCACCCCTCCACTTT. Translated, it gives CSARGDNNSPLHF.

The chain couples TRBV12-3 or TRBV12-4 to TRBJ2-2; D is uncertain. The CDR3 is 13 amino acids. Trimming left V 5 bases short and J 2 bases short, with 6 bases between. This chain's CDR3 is CASSPTNTGELFF. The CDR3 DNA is TGTGCCAGCAGTCCGACTAACACCGGGGAGCTGTTTTTT.

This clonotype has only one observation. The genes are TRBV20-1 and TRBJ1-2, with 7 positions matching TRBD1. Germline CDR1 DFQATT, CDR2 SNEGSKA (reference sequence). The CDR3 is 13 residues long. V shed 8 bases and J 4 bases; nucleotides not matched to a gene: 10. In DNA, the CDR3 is TGCAGTCCTCAGGGGGGCGCCGGCTATGGCTACACCTTC. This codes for CSPQGGAGYGYTF.

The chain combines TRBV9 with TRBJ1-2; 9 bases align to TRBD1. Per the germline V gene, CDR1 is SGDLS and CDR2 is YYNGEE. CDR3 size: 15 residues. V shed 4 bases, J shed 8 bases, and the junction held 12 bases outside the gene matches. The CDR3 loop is CASSPRPGTGNGYTF. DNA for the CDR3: TGTGCCAGCAGCCCTCGTCCCGGGACAGGGAACGGCTACACCTTC.